This entry lists 31 T cell receptor beta chains sequenced from one sample in a study of T cell repertoires in cytomegalovirus infection. These receptors lack a known antigen. TCRdb reprocessed the reads with MiXCR, giving one entry per CDR3 protein. The sample gives fewer than 1,000,000 distinct CDR3 sequences, less than 35% of which show up once; 11% to 15% is in the top ten. Sequences were derived from cultured CD8+ T cells from PBMCs, sampled from culture after CMV antigen stimulation. All receptors derive from a human donor in good health (CMV status not recorded). Some clones in this sample may be carry-over from other donors' samples.

This sequence joins TRBV7-9 and TRBJ2-7, with D unclear. Germline CDR1 is SEHNR and CDR2 is FQNEAQ (reference sequence). The CDR3 covers 15 residues. V lost 5 bases and J 0 bases, leaving 14 bases between the germline ends. The CDR3 protein is CASSADGLISYEQYF. CDR3 DNA sequence: TGTGCCAGCAGCGCCGACGGTCTCATCTCCTACGAGCAGTACTTC.

This clonotype has ten or more counts. The V and J genes are TRBV7-6 and TRBJ1-5; D remains unclear. Germline V gives CDR1 SGHVS, CDR2 FNYEAQ. The CDR3 covers 15 residues. Trimming took 1 base from V and 3 from J, leaving 10 bases between them. The DNA for the CDR3 is TGTGCCAGCAGCTTAGGTCTCGGGGTCAATCAGCCCCAGCATTTT. Its translation is CASSLGLGVNQPQHF.

This clonotype showed up just a few times. CDR3 amino acids: CASSLARTGEETQYF. In nucleotides, the CDR3 is TGTGCCAGCAGCTTAGCGCGGACAGGGGAAGAGACCCAGTACTTC. The chain couples TRBV7-8 to TRBJ2-5; 9 nucleotides agree with TRBD1. J was trimmed by 3 bases and V by 0 bases; bases with no gene match: 2. The germline CDR1 and CDR2 sequences are SGHVS and FQNEAQ. This CDR3 comprises 15 residues.

This chain connects TRBV27 to TRBJ2-1; no clear D. This CDR3 comprises 18 residues. Trimming shortened V by 5 bases and J by 4 bases, and 24 bases separated the two germline ends. Per germline, CDR1 MNHEY and CDR2 SMNVEV (reference sequence). CDR3 loop: CASSRTVDTPARYNEQFF. The CDR3 DNA is TGTGCCAGCAGTCGGACCGTCGACACTCCGGCCAGATACAATGAGCAGTTCTTC.

This clonotype was detected once. The chain joins TRBV6-5 to TRBJ2-5; a weak D match, TRBD2 (5 bases). The CDR3 consists of 16 residues. V was trimmed by 6 bases and J by 2 bases, leaving 19 bases between them. Germline V gene lookup returns CDR1 MNHEY and CDR2 SVGAGI. The CDR3 region is CASSEWVRTQQETQYF. For the CDR3, the DNA is TGTGCCAGCAGCGAATGGGTCAGGACTCAGCAAGAGACCCAGTACTTC.

The chain combines TRBV7-9 with TRBJ2-7, with D perhaps assigned TRBD1 or TRBD2 (5 bases each). CDR1 SEHNR and CDR2 FQNEAQ come from the germline V gene (reference sequence). Trimming removed 5 bases from V and 3 bases from J, with 14 bases in between. CDR3 size: 14 residues. CDR3 in DNA: TGTGCCAGCAGCACCGGGACCGCAAGCTACGAGCAGTACTTC. Translated, it gives CASSTGTASYEQYF.

Concerning this clonotype: A clone one base away is much larger, so this may be a read error. The V call is TRBV27, the J call TRBJ1-1; 9 bases match TRBD1. Germline values: CDR1 MNHEY, CDR2 SMNVEV (reference sequence). V gave up 10 bases and J gave up 4 bases; unmatched junction bases: 4. This CDR3 spans 12 amino acids. CDR3 nucleotides: TGTGCCACCAGGACAGGGGTCACTGAAGCTTTCTTT. Its protein is CATRTGVTEAFF.

With regard to this clonotype: Germline is not matched at one junction end, which may reflect a read error. CDR3 sequence (DNA): TGTGTCAGCAGTGACACCGGGTGGACGACAATGAAGCAGTTCTTC. Translating gives CVSSDTGWTTMKQFF. The rearrangement joins TRBV6-6 to TRBJ2-1; D not resolved. The germline V gene has CDR1 MNHNY and CDR2 SVGAGI (reference sequence). The CDR3 spans 15 residues.

This clonotype showed up many times. The chain is built from TRBV6-5 and TRBJ2-6; TRBD2 is a possible D gene (6 bases). V lost 6 bases to trimming and J lost 0 bases, with 12 bases between them. CDR3 length equals 16 residues. Germline V gene sequence: CDR1 MNHEY, CDR2 SVGAGI. This chain's CDR3 is CASSSGPGSGANVLTF. CDR3 DNA: TGTGCCAGCAGCAGCGGGCCAGGCTCTGGGGCCAACGTCCTGACTTTC.

The sample holds many counts of this clonotype. The V and J genes are TRBV7-9 and TRBJ1-1, with TRBD1 matching 7 bases. Germline V gene sequence: CDR1 SEHNR, CDR2 FQNEAQ (reference sequence). J gave up 7 bases and V 5 bases, and 10 bases lay outside the gene matches. CDR3 size: 14 residues. CDR3 nucleotides: TGTGCCAGCAGCCTGACAGGGAATGCCTATGAAGCTTTCTTT. Amino acids: CASSLTGNAYEAFF.

In this sample, this clonotype turned up many times. V and J are TRBV12-3 or TRBV12-4 and TRBJ2-5, with 12 bases fitting TRBD2. The CDR3 covers 16 residues. V gave up 6 bases and J gave up 5 bases; unmatched junction bases: 10. The CDR3 sequence is CASRPPGLAGMETQYF. CDR3 DNA sequence: TGTGCCAGCAGACCTCCTGGACTAGCGGGGATGGAGACCCAGTACTTC.

The gene calls are TRBV7-9 and TRBJ2-7; maybe TRBD2 (7 bases). Trimming shortened V by 5 bases and J by 6 bases, and 23 bases separated the two germline ends. This CDR3 has 16 residues. From germline, CDR1 is SEHNR and CDR2 FQNEAQ (reference sequence). The CDR3 here is CASSLGEGEKGREQYF. CDR3 nucleotide sequence: TGTGCCAGCAGCCTCGGGGAGGGGGAAAAGGGTCGCGAGCAGTACTTC.

The genes are TRBV6-2 or TRBV6-3 and TRBJ1-2; no firm D call. Per germline, CDR1 MNHEY and CDR2 SVGEGT. CDR3 size: 14 residues. V lost 5 bases and J 3 bases, leaving 13 bases between the germline ends. The CDR3 coding sequence is TGTGCCAGCAGTAGGACGGCCAACTACTATGGCTACACCTTC. This gives the protein CASSRTANYYGYTF.

This clonotype was recorded only once. The chain joins TRBV4-3 to TRBJ2-2, with a tentative D call TRBD2 (6 bases). Germline V gives CDR1 LGHNA, CDR2 YSLEER. Trimming took 0 bases from V and 5 from J, leaving 16 bases between them. This CDR3 comprises 17 residues. This CDR3 is CASSQDPRGAGTGELFF. CDR3 nucleotides: TGCGCCAGCAGCCAAGACCCCCGCGGGGCGGGAACCGGGGAGCTGTTTTTT.

The chain uses TRBV28 and TRBJ1-6; possibly TRBD1 for D (5 bases). This CDR3 is built from 15 residues. Trimming cost V 1 base and J 7 bases, with 11 bases left between them. Germline V gene lookup returns CDR1 MDHEN and CDR2 SYDVKM. CDR3 region: CASSLLAGVNSPLHF. CDR3 bases: TGTGCCAGCAGTTTATTGGCGGGGGTCAATTCACCCCTCCACTTT.

This chain uses TRBV12-5 with TRBJ1-1, with D uncertain. The CDR3 runs 12 residues. The ends were cut back, 2 bases at V and 4 bases at J, with 5 bases in the middle. From germline, CDR1 is LGHNT and CDR2 FRNRAP. CDR3 in amino acids: CASGLRVTEAFF. The CDR3 DNA reads TGTGCTAGTGGTTTGCGGGTCACTGAAGCTTTCTTT.

This clonotype has just a few counts. V and J are TRBV5-6 and TRBJ1-2; TRBD1 might be the D (5 bases). V lost 4 bases to trimming and J lost 4 bases, with 17 bases between them. CDR3 length equals 15 residues. The germline CDR1 and CDR2 sequences are SGHDT and YYEEEE. The CDR3 loop reads CASSQGARKGYGYTF. Written as DNA, the CDR3 is TGTGCCAGCAGCCAGGGAGCAAGGAAGGGCTATGGCTACACCTTC. Full variable domain (rest looked up from reference TRBV5-6 and TRBJ1-2): DAGVTQSPTHLIKTRGQQVTLRCSPKSGHDTVSWYQQALGQGPQFIFQYYEEEERQRGNFPDRFSGHQFPNYSSELNVNALLLGDSALYLCASSQGARKGYGYTFGSGTRLTVV.

The chain has TRBV14 and TRBJ1-6; weak D call: TRBD1 (6 bases). CDR1 and CDR2 (germline): SGHDN, FVKESK. This CDR3 has 17 residues. V was cut by 0 bases and J by 11 bases, with 20 bases left in between. The CDR3 sequence: CASSQDLLRGGRAPLHF. The CDR3 DNA reads TGTGCCAGCAGCCAAGATCTATTACGTGGGGGGCGAGCACCCCTCCACTTT.

V usage is TRBV3-1 and J usage is TRBJ1-3, with D hard to call. Germline CDR1 reads LGHDT; CDR2 reads YNNKEL (reference sequence). The CDR3 is 19 residues long. Between the trimmed V and J ends, which lost 3 bases and 0 bases, there was a span of 21 bases. The CDR3 coding sequence is TGTGCCAGCAGCCAGTCCCTAGGTCTCGGAATTTTCTCTGGAAACACCATATATTTT. It encodes CASSQSLGLGIFSGNTIYF. Looking up the rest from reference TRBV3-1 and TRBJ1-3 gives the full variable domain: DTAVSQTPKYLVTQMGNDKSIKCEQNLGHDTMYWYKQDSKKFLKIMFSYNNKELIINETVPNRFSPKSPDKAHLNLHINSLELGDSAVYFCASSQSLGLGIFSGNTIYFGEGSWLTVV.

This clonotype showed up many times. The chain employs TRBV12-3 or TRBV12-4 and TRBJ1-1; D gene unclear. V shed 5 bases and J shed 6 bases, with 13 bases lying between them. This CDR3 has 13 amino acids. CDR3 region: CASSAAATSEAFF. The CDR3 DNA follows: TGTGCCAGCAGTGCGGCGGCTACCTCTGAAGCTTTCTTT.

On this clonotype: The junction differs from germline at one of its ends, possibly a read error. The J gene is TRBJ1-1, the V gene TRBV18; D is uncertain. Germline CDR1 is KGHSH and CDR2 is LQKENI. CDR3 size: 14 residues. The CDR3 spells CDSSPTRMNTEAFF. The CDR3, as DNA: TGTGACAGCTCACCAACGAGGATGAACACTGAAGCTTTCTTT.

The genes are TRBV29-1 and TRBJ2-2; 8 positions agree with TRBD2. The length of the CDR3 is 15 residues. The V and J ends lost 4 bases and 4 bases, in that order; junction bases with no gene match: 8. Germline V CDR1 and CDR2: SQVTM, ANQGSEA. The CDR3 is CSVVNSGVATGELFF. DNA of the CDR3: TGCAGCGTTGTAAATAGCGGGGTTGCCACCGGGGAGCTGTTTTTT.

The V call is TRBV6-6, the J call TRBJ2-5, with 7 bases fitting TRBD1. The V gene's germline CDR1 is MNHNY and CDR2 SVGAGI (reference sequence). The CDR3 loop spans 14 amino acids. V gave up 0 bases and J gave up 10 bases; unmatched junction bases: 8. The CDR3 sequence: CASSYSRDRDSQYF. In nucleotides, the CDR3 is TGTGCCAGCAGTTACTCTAGGGACAGAGACAGCCAGTACTTC.

This clonotype has only a few counts. Mismatch with germline at one junction end may stem from a read error. The V call is TRBV5-6, the J call TRBJ2-2; TRBD1 agrees at 9 bases. Germline CDR1 SGHDT, CDR2 YYEEEE. The CDR3 sequence is 16 residues long. Here the CDR3 reads CASTLSGQGLTGELFF. CDR3 DNA: TGTGCCAGCACCTTGTCGGGACAGGGCCTCACCGGGGAGCTGTTTTTT.

As concerns this clonotype: This may arise from a read error, as a much more abundant clone is one base away. CDR3 amino acids: CASSLPSLQGVTNEKLFF. The CDR3 nucleotides are TGTGCCAGCAGTCTACCGAGTCTACAGGGTGTAACTAATGAAAAACTGTTTTTT. V and J are TRBV12-3 or TRBV12-4 and TRBJ1-4; D is possibly TRBD1 (6 bases). Trimming left V 5 bases short and J 1 base short, with 20 bases between. The length of the CDR3 is 18 residues.

This clonotype was detected a few times. The chain joins TRBV3-1 to TRBJ1-1, with 7 bases aligning to TRBD1. V shed 7 bases, J shed 0 bases, and the junction held 2 bases outside the gene matches. This CDR3 comprises 13 residues. Germline V CDR1 and CDR2: LGHDT, YNNKEL (reference sequence). This CDR3 is CASMGTVNTEAFF. In DNA, the CDR3 is TGTGCCAGCATGGGGACAGTGAACACTGAAGCTTTCTTT.

The chain carries TRBV29-1 and TRBJ2-1, with 8 bases lining up with TRBD2. CDR3 length equals 14 residues. The germline V gene has CDR1 SQVTM and CDR2 ANQGSEA. The ends lost 2 bases at V and 5 bases at J; junction bases unmatched: 5. CDR3 region: CSVEPGLEDNEQFF. CDR3 in DNA: TGCAGCGTTGAACCGGGACTAGAGGACAATGAGCAGTTCTTC.

The sample holds a few counts of this clonotype. CDR3 coding DNA: TGTGCCAGCAGCTCCTTCGGGGGACCCACAGATACGCAGTATTTT. Its translation: CASSSFGGPTDTQYF. The chain is built from TRBV7-2 and TRBJ2-3; maybe TRBD2 (6 bases). V was pared by 4 bases and J by 2 bases, with 13 bases between. There are 15 residues in the CDR3. From germline, CDR1 is SGHTA and CDR2 FQGNSA.

The J gene is TRBJ2-1, the V gene TRBV4-1; the D gene is possibly TRBD2 (7 bases). The CDR3 has 15 residues. In germline, CDR1 is MGHRA, CDR2 YSYEKL. V lost 5 bases and J 5 bases, leaving 16 bases between the germline ends. CDR3 protein: CASSDLGGHDNEQFF. In DNA form, the CDR3 reads TGCGCCAGCAGCGACCTCGGGGGGCACGACAATGAGCAGTTCTTC.

Notes on this clonotype: A read error may produce the germline difference seen at one junction end. The chain recombines TRBV9 with TRBJ1-2; D ambiguous. Germline V gene data show CDR1 as SGDLS and CDR2 as YYNGEE. The CDR3 extends over 11 amino acids. The CDR3 region is CASSVGASIAF. DNA of the CDR3: TGTGCCAGCAGCGTAGGAGCATCGATAGCCTTC.

V gene TRBV2 combines with J gene TRBJ1-1; 8 bases match TRBD1. V was pared by 4 bases and J by 4 bases, with 5 bases of the junction left unmatched. The germline V gene encodes CDR1 SNHLY and CDR2 FYNNEI. The CDR3 consists of 14 residues. CDR3 sequence (DNA): TGTGCCAGCAGTGGCGGCACAGGGGGCACTGAAGCTTTCTTT. It specifies CASSGGTGGTEAFF.